This is a list of T cell receptor beta chains from one sample in a study of cytomegalovirus exposure and HLA in healthy donors. Only in-frame clones appear in the TCRdb table, and some are missing; sequencing was by immunoSEQ multiplex PCR. Here the sample spans 150,000 to 200,000 clones, over 70% being singletons. The specimen was PBMCs. The receptors shown here come from a woman younger than 45 in good health and CMV-seronegative. The CDR3 runs from the conserved cysteine through the conserved F or W. The D gene is left open where the match is weak. The listing skips clone size in some rows; elsewhere it reads once, few, many or a size class.

j_call | v_call | d_call | clone_size | cdr3_nt | cdr3_aa
TRBJ2-1 | TRBV11-1 | - | once | TGTGCCAGCAGCTTACAAATGACAGCGAAACAGTTCTTC | CASSLQMTAKQFF
TRBJ2-2 | TRBV5-1 | - | - | TGCGCCAGCAGCTTAGCCTCCAGGGATCGGAATGCCGGGGAGCTGTTTTTT | CASSLASRDRNAGELFF
TRBJ1-2 | TRBV5-6 | - | few | TGTGCCAGCAGTAAGACGGGGGTTCATGGCTACACCTTC | CASSKTGVHGYTF
TRBJ2-1 | TRBV5-4 | - | - | TGTGCCAGCAGCGGGGCATGGGATGAGCAGTTCTTC | CASSGAWDEQFF
TRBJ1-1 | TRBV7-8 | - | - | TGTGCCAGCAGCTTAGCAACACAAGTGAACACTGAAGCTTTCTTT | CASSLATQVNTEAFF
TRBJ2-7 | TRBV12-5 | TRBD1 | - | TGTGCTAGTGGTTTCAAGGGACAGGGGGCTCGGGAGCAGTACTTC | CASGFKGQGAREQYF
TRBJ2-7 | TRBV6-6 | - | - | TGTGCCAGCAGCCCCGGACTGGCGGACTCGCGGGAGCAGTACTTC | CASSPGLADSREQYF
TRBJ1-2 | TRBV27 | TRBD1 | - | TGTGCCAGCAGCCCCGGGACAGGGGCGACAATCTATGGCTACACCTTC | CASSPGTGATIYGYTF
TRBJ2-1 | TRBV7-3 | TRBD1 | few | TGTGCCAGCAGCATGACAGGGAGTTCGCAGTTCTTC | CASSMTGSSQFF
TRBJ2-2 | TRBV15 | TRBD2 | - | TGTGCCACCAGCTCCCGGGGGGGCAGCACCGGGGAGCTGTTTTTT | CATSSRGGSTGELFF
TRBJ2-2 | TRBV5-1 | - | - | TGCGCCAGCAGCTTATCGGGGAGGACCGGGGAGCTGTTTTTT | CASSLSGRTGELFF
TRBJ1-2 | TRBV2 | - | - | TGTGCCAGCAGTGTAGACGGGATCTATGGCTACACCTTC | CASSVDGIYGYTF
TRBJ1-3 | TRBV6-4 | - | once | TGTGCCAGCAGTGACGCCCCCCGAAGCCCTGGAAACACCATATATTTT | CASSDAPRSPGNTIYF
TRBJ2-7 | TRBV5-4 | TRBD1 | - | TGTGCCAGCAGCACACCGACAGGGAATACCTACGAGCAGTACTTC | CASSTPTGNTYEQYF
TRBJ1-2 | TRBV6-1 | - | once | TGTGCCAGCAGTGAAAATGGGGCTCGAGGCTACACCTTC | CASSENGARGYTF
TRBJ1-3 | TRBV10-2 | - | - | TGCGCCAGCGGCAGGGGATTAGACGGAAACACCATATATTTT | CASGRGLDGNTIYF
TRBJ2-7 | TRBV5-6 | - | - | TGTGCCAGCAGCTTGGATCCGGGGACCTACGAGCAGTACTTC | CASSLDPGTYEQYF
TRBJ2-7 | TRBV18 | TRBD1 | - | TGTGCCAGCTCACCACTATTGGACAGGGGGAATTACGAGCAGTACTTC | CASSPLLDRGNYEQYF
TRBJ1-4 | TRBV28 | TRBD1 | - | TGTGCCAGCAGTTTATTGGTCAGGGGGCGAGAAAAACTGTTTTTT | CASSLLVRGREKLFF
TRBJ1-1 | TRBV7-9 | - | - | TGTGCCAGCAGCTTCCTTAACACTGAAGCTTTCTTT | CASSFLNTEAFF
TRBJ1-1 | TRBV2 | TRBD1 | - | TGTGCCAGCAGAACAGGGGGCACTGAAGCTTTCTTT | CASRTGGTEAFF
TRBJ1-3 | TRBV30 | TRBD1 | once | TGTGCCTTAGGACAGGGCCCTGGAAACACCATATATTTT | CALGQGPGNTIYF
TRBJ2-1 | TRBV7-3 | - | once | TGTGCCAGCAGCGCCGGACACCCTAGGGATGAGCAGTTCTTC | CASSAGHPRDEQFF
TRBJ2-2 | TRBV7-2 | TRBD2 | - | TGTGCCAGCAGACGCGGGGGGCCTAACACCGGGGAGCTGTTTTTT | CASRRGGPNTGELFF
TRBJ1-2 | TRBV6-1 | - | - | TGTGCCAGCAGTGAAGTCTCCTATGGCTACACCTTC | CASSEVSYGYTF
TRBJ2-2 | TRBV2 | - | once | TGTGCCAGCAGTGTGCAGGCCGCGAACACCGGGGAGCTGTTTTTT | CASSVQAANTGELFF
TRBJ1-6 | TRBV2 | - | - | TGTGCCAGCAGCGAGAGACTTACTTCGAATTCACCCCTCCACTTT | CASSERLTSNSPLHF
TRBJ2-2 | TRBV12-5 | TRBD1 | once | TGTGCTAGTGCTGCGGGGACAGGGTTTATCGGGGAGCTGTTTTTT | CASAAGTGFIGELFF
TRBJ2-5 | TRBV30 | - | - | TGTGCCTGGAGTGAACTCCGGGAGACCCAGTACTTC | CAWSELRETQYF
TRBJ2-7 | TRBV27 | TRBD2 | once | TGTGCCAGCAGTTTATCCAGCGGGGGTTCCTACGAGCAGTACTTC | CASSLSSGGSYEQYF
TRBJ1-6 | TRBV27 | - | once | TGTGCCAGCAGTAAGGACTTTTACTCCTATAATTCACCCCTCCACTTT | CASSKDFYSYNSPLHF
TRBJ2-7 | TRBV19 | - | - | TGTGCCAGTAGTATCGGGACTGCCTACGAGCAGTACTTC | CASSIGTAYEQYF
TRBJ2-1 | TRBV7-2 | TRBD2 | few | TGTGCCAGCAGCTCCGGGACTAGCGGCGAGGAGCAGTTCTTC | CASSSGTSGEEQFF
TRBJ1-2 | TRBV7-9 | TRBD1 | - | TGTGCCAGCAGCCCTGGACAGGGGGGAGGCTACACCTTC | CASSPGQGGGYTF
TRBJ1-6 | TRBV30 | - | few | TGTGCCTGGAGTGCTCGGAATCTCCGGGACAATTCTTCACCCCTCCACTTT | CAWSARNLRDNSSPLHF
TRBJ2-7 | TRBV18 | - | - | TGTGCCAGCTCACAGGGGTACGAGCAGTACTTC | CASSQGYEQYF
TRBJ1-4 | TRBV19 | - | - | TGTGCCAGTAGCCGACAGCTAACTAATGAAAAACTGTTTTTT | CASSRQLTNEKLFF